This entry describes one TCR beta chain. Study processing details: Quantification of nucleated cells was approximated via reference gene primer amplification. Some clones are missing from TCRdb's copy, which holds only in-frame ones; the method was immunoSEQ multiplex PCR. V and J calls plus clone size are reproduced from that table; the DNA served to infer D and trimming. This table holds over 85,000 clones, more than 75% found once. This record comes from a study of blood T cell repertoires in COVID-19. This CDR3 spans 15 amino acids. Germline V gives CDR1 SEHNR, CDR2 FQNEAQ (reference sequence). The V segment lost 1 base and the J segment 6 bases; nucleotides outside the gene matches: 7.

This chain uses TRBV7-9 with TRBJ1-2; TRBD1 matches 8 bases. Sequencing used peripheral blood. The source is a woman aged 50 to 60 with acute or convalescent COVID-19. The CDR3 loop is CASSLEVAGGNGYTF. The CDR3 nucleotides are TGTGCCAGCAGCTTAGAAGTGGCAGGGGGCAATGGCTACACCTTC.